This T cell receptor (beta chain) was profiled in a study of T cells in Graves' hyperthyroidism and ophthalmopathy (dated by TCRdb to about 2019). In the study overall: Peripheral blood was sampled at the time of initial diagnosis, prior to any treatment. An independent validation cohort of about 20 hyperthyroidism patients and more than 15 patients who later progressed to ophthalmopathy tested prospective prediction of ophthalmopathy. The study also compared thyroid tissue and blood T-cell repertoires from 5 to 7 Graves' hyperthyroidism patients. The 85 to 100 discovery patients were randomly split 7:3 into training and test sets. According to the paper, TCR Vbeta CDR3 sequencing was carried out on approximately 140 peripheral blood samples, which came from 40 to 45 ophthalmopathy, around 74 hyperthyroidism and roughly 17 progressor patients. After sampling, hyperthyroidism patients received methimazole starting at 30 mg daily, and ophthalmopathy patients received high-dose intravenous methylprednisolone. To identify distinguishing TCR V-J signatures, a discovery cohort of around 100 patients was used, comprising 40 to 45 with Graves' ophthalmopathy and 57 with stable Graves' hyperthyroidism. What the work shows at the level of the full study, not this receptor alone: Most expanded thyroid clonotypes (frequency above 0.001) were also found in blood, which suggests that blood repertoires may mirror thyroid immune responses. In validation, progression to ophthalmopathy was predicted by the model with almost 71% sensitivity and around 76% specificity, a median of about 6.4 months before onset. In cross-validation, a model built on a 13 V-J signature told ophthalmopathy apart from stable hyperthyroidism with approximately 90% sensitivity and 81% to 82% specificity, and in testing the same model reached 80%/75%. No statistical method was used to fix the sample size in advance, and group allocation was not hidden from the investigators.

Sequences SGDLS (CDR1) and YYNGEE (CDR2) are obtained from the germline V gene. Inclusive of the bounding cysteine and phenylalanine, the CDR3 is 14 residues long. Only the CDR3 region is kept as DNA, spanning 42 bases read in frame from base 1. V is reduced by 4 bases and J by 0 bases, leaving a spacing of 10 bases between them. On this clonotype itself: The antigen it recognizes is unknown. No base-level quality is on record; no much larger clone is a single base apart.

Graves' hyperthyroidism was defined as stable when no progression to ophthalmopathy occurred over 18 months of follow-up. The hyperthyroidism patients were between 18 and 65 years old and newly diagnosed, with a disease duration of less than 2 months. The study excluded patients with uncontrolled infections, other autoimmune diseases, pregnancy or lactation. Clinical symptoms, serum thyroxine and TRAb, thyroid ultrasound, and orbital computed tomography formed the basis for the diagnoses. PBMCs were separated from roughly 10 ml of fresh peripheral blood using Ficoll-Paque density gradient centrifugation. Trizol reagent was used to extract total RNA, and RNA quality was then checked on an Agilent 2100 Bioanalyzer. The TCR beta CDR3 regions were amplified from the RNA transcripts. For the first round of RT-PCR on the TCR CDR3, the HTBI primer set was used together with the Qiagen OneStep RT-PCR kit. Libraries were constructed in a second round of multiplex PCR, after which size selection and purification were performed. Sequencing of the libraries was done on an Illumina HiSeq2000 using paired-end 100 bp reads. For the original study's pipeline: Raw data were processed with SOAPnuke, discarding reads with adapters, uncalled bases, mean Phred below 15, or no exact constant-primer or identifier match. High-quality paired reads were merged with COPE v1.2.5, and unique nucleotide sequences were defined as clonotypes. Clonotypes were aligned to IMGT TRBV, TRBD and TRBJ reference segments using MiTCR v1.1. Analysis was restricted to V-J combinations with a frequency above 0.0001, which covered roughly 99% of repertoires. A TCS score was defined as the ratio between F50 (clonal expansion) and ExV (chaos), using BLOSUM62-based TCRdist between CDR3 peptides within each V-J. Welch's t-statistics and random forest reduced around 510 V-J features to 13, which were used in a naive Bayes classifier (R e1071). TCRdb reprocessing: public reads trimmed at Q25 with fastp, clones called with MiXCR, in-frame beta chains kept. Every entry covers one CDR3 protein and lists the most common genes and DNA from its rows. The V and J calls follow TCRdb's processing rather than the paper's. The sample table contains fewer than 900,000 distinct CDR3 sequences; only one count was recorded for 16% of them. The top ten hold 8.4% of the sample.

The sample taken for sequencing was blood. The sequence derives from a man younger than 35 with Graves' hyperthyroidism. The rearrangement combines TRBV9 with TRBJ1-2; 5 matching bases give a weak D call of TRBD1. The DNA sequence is TGTGCCAGCAGCCCACAGACAGCTAACTATGGCTACACCTTC. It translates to CASSPQTANYGYTF. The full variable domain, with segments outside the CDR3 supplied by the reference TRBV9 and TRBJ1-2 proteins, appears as DSGVTQTPKHLITATGQRVTLRCSPRSGDLSVYWYQQSLDQGLQFLIQYYNGEERAKGNILERFSAQQFPDLHSELNLSSLELGDSALYFCASSPQTANYGYTFGSGTRLTVV.